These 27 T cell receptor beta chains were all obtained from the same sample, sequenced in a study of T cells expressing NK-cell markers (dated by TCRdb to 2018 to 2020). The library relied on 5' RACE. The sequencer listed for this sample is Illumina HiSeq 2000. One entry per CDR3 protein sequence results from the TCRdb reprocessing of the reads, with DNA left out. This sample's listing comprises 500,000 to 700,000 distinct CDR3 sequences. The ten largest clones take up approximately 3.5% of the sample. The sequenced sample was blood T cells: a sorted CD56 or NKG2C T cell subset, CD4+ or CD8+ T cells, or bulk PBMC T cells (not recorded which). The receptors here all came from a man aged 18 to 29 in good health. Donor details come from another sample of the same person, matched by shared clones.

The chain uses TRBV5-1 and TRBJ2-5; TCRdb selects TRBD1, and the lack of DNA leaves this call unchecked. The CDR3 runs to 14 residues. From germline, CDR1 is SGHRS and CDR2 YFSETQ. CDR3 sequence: CASSSGGLMETQYF. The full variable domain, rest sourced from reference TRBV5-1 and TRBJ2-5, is KAGVTQTPRYLIKTRGQQVTLSCSPISGHRSVSWYQQTPGQGLQFLFEYFSETQRNKGNFPGRFSGRQFSNSRSEMNVSTLELGDSALYLCASSSGGLMETQYFGPGTRLLVL.

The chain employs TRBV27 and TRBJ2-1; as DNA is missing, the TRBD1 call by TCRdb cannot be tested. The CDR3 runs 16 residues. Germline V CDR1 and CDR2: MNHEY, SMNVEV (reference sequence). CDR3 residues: CASRGPGSFLYNEQFF.

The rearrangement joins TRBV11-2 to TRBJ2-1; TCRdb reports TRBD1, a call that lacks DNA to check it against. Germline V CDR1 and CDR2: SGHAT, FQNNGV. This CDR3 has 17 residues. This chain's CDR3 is CASSPRTGGSSYNEQFF. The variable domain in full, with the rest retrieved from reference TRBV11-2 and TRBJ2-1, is EAGVAQSPRYKIIEKRQSVAFWCNPISGHATLYWYQQILGQGPKLLIQFQNNGVVDDSQLPKDRFSAERLKGVDSTLKIQPAKLEDSAVYLCASSPRTGGSSYNEQFFGPGTRLTVL.

The CDR3 loop is CASSQPQTGGVEQFF. V is TRBV4-1 and J is TRBJ2-1; with no DNA, the TCRdb D assignment of TRBD1 cannot be verified. From germline, CDR1 is MGHRA and CDR2 YSYEKL. The CDR3 loop spans 15 amino acids.

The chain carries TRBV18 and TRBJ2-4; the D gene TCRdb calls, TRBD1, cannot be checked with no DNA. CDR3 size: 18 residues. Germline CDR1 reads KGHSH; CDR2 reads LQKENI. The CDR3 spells CASSPPGQGIIAKNIQYF.

The CDR3: CASSTGTSGRAHTQYF. The chain employs TRBV7-9 and TRBJ2-3; as DNA is missing, the TRBD2 call by TCRdb cannot be tested. Germline values: CDR1 SEHNR, CDR2 FQNEAQ (reference sequence). The CDR3 covers 16 residues.

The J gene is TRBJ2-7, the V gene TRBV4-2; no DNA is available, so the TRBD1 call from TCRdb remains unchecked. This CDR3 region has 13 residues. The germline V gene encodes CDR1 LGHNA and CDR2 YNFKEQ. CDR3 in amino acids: CASSRGGLYEQYF.

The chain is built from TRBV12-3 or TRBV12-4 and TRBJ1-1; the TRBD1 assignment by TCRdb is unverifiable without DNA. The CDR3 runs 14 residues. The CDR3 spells CASSPQTGYNQAFF.

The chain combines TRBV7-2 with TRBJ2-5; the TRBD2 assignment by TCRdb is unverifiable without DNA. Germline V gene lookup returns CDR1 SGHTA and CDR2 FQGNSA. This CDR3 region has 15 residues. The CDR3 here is CASSPRTPSGETQYF.

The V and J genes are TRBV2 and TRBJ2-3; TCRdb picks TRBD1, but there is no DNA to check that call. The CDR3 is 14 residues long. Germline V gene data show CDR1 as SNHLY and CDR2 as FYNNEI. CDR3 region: CASKPGTNTDTQYF.

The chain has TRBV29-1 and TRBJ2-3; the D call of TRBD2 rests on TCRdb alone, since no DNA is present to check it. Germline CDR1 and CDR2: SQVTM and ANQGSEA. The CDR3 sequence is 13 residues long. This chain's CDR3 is CSGSGRFLDTQYF.

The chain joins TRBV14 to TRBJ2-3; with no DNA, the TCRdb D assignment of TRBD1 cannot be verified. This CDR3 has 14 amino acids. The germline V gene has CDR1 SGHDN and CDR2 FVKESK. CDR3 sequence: CASSPRQYTDTQYF.

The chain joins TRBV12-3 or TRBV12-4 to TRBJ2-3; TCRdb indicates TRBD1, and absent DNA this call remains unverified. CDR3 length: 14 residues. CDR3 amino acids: CASSKQGTTDTQYF.

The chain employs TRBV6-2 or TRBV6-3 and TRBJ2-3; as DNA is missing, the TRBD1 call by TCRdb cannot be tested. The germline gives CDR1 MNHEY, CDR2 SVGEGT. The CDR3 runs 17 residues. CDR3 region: CASSYSIARGNTDTQYF.

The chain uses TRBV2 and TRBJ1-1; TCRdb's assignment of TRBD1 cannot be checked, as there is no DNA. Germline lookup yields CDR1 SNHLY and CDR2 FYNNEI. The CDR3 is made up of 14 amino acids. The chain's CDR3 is CASNKDRQITEAFF.

The CDR3 sequence is CASSYSGGAGNEQFF. The J gene is TRBJ2-1, the V gene TRBV6-5; TCRdb lists TRBD1, though no DNA is available to test this call. CDR1 is MNHEY and CDR2 is SVGAGI in the germline V gene. The CDR3 runs to 15 residues.

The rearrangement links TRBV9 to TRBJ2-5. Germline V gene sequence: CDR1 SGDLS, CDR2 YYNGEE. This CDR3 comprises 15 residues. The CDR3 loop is CASSVAGSEQETQYF.

CDR3: CASIPSGQGYEQYF. J is TRBJ2-7 and V is TRBV27; lacking DNA, the TRBD1 call made by TCRdb goes unchecked. Germline loops: CDR1 MNHEY, CDR2 SMNVEV (reference sequence). The CDR3 consists of 14 residues.

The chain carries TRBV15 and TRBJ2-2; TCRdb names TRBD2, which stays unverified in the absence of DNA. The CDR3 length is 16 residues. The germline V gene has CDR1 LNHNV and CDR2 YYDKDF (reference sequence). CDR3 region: CATSRGLAASTGELFF.

Here the CDR3 reads CASSVMREMNEQFF. The rearrangement links TRBV6-4 to TRBJ2-1; TCRdb designates TRBD2, a call that cannot be tested without DNA. CDR3 length: 14 amino acids. Germline V CDR1 and CDR2: MRHNA, SNTAGT.

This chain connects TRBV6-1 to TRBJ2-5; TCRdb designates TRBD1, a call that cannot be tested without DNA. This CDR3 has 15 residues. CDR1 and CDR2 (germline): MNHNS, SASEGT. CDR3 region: CASSDRGYGQETQYF.

CDR3 loop: CASSLEEGWEQFF. The rearrangement links TRBV7-2 to TRBJ2-1; TCRdb indicates TRBD2, and absent DNA this call remains unverified. CDR3 length equals 13 residues. The V gene's germline CDR1 is SGHTA and CDR2 FQGNSA.

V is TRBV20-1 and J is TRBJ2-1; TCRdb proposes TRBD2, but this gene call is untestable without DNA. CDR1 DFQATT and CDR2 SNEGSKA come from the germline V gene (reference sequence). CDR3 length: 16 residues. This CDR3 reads CSAKNPLAGDYNEQFF.

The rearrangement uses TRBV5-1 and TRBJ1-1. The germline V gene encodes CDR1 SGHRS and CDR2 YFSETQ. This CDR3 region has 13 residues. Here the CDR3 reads CASSGTKNTEAFF.

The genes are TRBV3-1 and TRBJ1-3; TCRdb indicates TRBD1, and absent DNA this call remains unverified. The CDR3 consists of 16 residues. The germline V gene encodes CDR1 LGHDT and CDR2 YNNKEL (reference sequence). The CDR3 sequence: CASSQGGQHSGNTIYF.

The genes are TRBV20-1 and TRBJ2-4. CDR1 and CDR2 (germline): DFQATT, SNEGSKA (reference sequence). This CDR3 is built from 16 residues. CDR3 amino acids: CSARDEIRQAKNIQYF.

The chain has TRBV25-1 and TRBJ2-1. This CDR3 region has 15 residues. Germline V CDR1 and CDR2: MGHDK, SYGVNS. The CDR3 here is CASRQAVGLIYEQFF.